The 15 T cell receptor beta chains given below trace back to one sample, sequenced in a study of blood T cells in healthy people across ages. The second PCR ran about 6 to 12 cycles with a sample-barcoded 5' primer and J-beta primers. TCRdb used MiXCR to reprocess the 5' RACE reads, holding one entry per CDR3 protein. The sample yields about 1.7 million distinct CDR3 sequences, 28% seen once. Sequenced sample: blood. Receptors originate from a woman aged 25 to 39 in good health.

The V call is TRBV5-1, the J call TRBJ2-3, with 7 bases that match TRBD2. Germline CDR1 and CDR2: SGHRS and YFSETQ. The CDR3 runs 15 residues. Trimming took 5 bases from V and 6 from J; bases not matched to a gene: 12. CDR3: CASSIPGGMGDTQYF. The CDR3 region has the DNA TGCGCCAGCAGTATTCCGGGAGGTATGGGGGATACGCAGTATTTT.

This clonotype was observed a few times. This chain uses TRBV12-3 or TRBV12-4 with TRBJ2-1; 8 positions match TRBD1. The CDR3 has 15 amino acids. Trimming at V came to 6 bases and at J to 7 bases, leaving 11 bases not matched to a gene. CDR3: CASSPRQGSMNEQFF. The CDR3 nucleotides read TGTGCCAGCAGCCCCCGACAGGGGTCGATGAATGAGCAGTTCTTC.

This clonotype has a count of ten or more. The CDR3 loop reads CASSLEQGSSYNEQFF. CDR3 in DNA: TGTGCCAGCAGTCTCGAGCAGGGGAGCTCCTACAATGAGCAGTTCTTC. The rearrangement links TRBV27 to TRBJ2-1; a possible D gene is TRBD1 (6 bases). V gave up 5 bases and J gave up 0 bases, with 14 bases separating them. Germline V gene sequence: CDR1 MNHEY, CDR2 SMNVEV (reference sequence). CDR3 size: 16 residues.

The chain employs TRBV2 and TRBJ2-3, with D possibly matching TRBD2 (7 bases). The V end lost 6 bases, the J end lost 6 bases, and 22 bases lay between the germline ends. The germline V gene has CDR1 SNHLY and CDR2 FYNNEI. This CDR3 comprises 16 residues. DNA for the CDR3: TGTGCCAGCAGCTCCTCTGGCGGGGGCGGTAGGGATACGCAGTATTTT. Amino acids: CASSSSGGGGRDTQYF.

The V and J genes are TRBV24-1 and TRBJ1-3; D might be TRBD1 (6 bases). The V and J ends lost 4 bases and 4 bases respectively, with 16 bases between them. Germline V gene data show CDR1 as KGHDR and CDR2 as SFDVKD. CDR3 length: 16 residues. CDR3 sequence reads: CATSELGQTKGNTIYF. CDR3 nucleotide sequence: TGTGCCACCAGTGAATTAGGACAGACGAAAGGAAACACCATATATTTT.

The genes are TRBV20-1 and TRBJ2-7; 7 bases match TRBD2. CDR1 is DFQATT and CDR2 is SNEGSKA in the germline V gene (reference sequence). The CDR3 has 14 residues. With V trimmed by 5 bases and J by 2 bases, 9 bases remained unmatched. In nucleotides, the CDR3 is TGCAGTGCTCGGGAGGTGGGGGGAGCCTACGAGCAGTACTTC. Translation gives CSAREVGGAYEQYF.

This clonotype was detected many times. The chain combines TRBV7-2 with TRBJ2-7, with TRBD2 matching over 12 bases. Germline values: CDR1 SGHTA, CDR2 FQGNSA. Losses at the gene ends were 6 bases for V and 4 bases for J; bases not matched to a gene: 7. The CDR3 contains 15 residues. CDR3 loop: CASSFPGLAGYEQYF. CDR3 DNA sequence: TGTGCCAGCAGTTTTCCGGGACTAGCGGGTTACGAGCAGTACTTC.

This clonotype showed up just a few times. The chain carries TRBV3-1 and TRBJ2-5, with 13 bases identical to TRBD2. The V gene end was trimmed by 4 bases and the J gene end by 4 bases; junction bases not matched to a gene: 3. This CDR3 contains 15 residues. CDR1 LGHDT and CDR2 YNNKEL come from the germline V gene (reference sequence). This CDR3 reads CASSLWTSGGETQYF. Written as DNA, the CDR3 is TGTGCCAGCAGCCTTTGGACTAGCGGGGGAGAGACCCAGTACTTC.

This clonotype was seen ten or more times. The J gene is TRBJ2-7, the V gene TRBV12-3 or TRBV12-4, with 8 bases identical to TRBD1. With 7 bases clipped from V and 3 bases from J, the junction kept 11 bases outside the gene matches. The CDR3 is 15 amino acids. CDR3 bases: TGTGCCAGCAAAGGAGGCGGGACAGGTTACTACGAGCAGTACTTC. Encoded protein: CASKGGGTGYYEQYF.

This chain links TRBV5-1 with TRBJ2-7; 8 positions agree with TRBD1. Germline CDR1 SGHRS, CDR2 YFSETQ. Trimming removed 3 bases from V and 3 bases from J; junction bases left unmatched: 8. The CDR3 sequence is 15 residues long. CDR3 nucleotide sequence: TGCGCCAGCAGCTCGACAGGGGATAGGATCTACGAGCAGTACTTC. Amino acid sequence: CASSSTGDRIYEQYF.

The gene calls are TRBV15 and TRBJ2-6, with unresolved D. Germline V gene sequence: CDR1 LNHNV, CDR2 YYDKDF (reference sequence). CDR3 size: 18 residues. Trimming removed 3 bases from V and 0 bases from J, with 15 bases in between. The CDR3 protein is CATSSGASAFSGANVLTF. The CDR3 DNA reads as TGTGCCACCAGCAGTGGAGCCTCTGCCTTCTCTGGGGCCAACGTCCTGACTTTC.

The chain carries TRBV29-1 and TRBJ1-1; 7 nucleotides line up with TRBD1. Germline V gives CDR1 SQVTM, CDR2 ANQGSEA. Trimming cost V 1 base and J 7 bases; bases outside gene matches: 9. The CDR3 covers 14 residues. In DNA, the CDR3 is TGCAGCGTTGAAGGGCAGGGGGATCCCGGTGAAGCTTTCTTT. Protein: CSVEGQGDPGEAFF. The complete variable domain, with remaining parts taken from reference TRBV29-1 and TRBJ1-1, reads SAVISQKPSRDICQRGTSLTIQCQVDSQVTMMFWYRQQPGQSLTLIATANQGSEATYESGFVIDKFPISRPNLTFSTLTVSNMSPEDSSIYLCSVEGQGDPGEAFFGQGTRLTVV.

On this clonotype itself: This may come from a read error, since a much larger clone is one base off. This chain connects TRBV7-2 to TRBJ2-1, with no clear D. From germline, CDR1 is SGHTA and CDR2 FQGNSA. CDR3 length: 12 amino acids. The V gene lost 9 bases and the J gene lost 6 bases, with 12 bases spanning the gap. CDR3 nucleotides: TGTGCCAGAAGCCATTACCTCAATGAGCAGTTCTTC. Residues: CARSHYLNEQFF.

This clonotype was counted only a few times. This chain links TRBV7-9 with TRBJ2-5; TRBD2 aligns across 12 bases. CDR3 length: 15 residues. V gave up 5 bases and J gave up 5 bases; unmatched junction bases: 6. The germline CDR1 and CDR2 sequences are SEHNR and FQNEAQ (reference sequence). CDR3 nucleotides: TGTGCCAGCAGCCCTAGCGGGAGGGCCGGGGAGACCCAGTACTTC. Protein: CASSPSGRAGETQYF.

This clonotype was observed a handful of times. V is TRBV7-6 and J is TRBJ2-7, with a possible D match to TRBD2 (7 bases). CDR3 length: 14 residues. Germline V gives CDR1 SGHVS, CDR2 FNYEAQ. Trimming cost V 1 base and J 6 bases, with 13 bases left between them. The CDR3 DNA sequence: TGTGCCAGCAGCTTAGGGGCGGGGGCCCGCGAGCAGTACTTC. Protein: CASSLGAGAREQYF.